Sequencing of this T cell receptor beta chain was carried out in a study of lymphopenia after photon versus proton radiotherapy. Study-wide results and limits: Under photons, naive T cells and diversity fell while effector/memory populations rose. Oligoclonal CD8+ Temra expansion after nadir drove photon patients' diversity drop.

Some clones are missing from TCRdb's copy, which holds only in-frame ones; the method was immunoSEQ multiplex PCR. Of 15,000 to 20,000 clones in the sample, around nine tenths were seen once. A note on this clone: The antigen is undetermined.

Sequences were derived from peripheral blood, sampled from a patient treated with proton-based radiotherapy. This TCR was recovered from a woman in her sixties or seventies with cholangiocarcinoma. Some clones in this sample may be carry-over from other donors' samples.

The CDR3 DNA reads TGTGCCAGAAGCTTGCGGACCTGCAATCAGCCCCAGCATTTT. It is translated as CARSLRTCNQPQHF. The V and J genes are TRBV5-3 and TRBJ1-5, with D unclear. TRBV5-3 is an ORF; its function is uncertain. The CDR3 is 14 amino acids. V lost 1 base to trimming and J lost 2 bases, with 7 bases between them.